The 5 T cell receptor beta chains below come from one sample, sequenced in a study of blood T cell repertoires in COVID-19. Method: immunoSEQ multiplex PCR; TCRdb's copy keeps in-frame clones and lacks some. The sample yields hundreds of thousands of clones, approximately 87% seen once. The sample taken for sequencing was PBMCs or T cells enriched from blood (not recorded which). Receptors originate from a woman in her fifties or sixties in a cohort exposed to, infected with or recovered from COVID-19 (not recorded which).

The sample holds one count of this clone. The chain couples TRBV19 to TRBJ1-1; a weak D match, TRBD1 (5 bases). V was shortened by 7 bases and J by 3 bases, with 9 bases between the two germline ends. From germline, CDR1 is LNHDA and CDR2 SQIVND (reference sequence). This CDR3 region has 12 residues. CDR3 amino acids: CASKAGHTEAFF. Written as DNA, the CDR3 is TGTGCCAGTAAGGCAGGGCACACTGAAGCTTTCTTT.

This sequence joins TRBV7-8 and TRBJ1-5; D is ambiguous. The length of the CDR3 is 14 residues. Trimming pared 5 bases from V and 7 bases from J, leaving 15 bases between. Germline CDR1 reads SGHVS; CDR2 reads FQNEAQ. CDR3 protein: CASSRREEGQPQHF. DNA for the CDR3: TGTGCCAGCAGCCGCCGGGAGGAGGGACAGCCCCAGCATTTT.

V and J are TRBV19 and TRBJ1-5; TRBD1 aligns across 8 bases. The CDR3 covers 17 residues. The junction had 11 bases not matched to a gene; V was cut back by 3 bases and J by 4 bases. Germline V lookup: CDR1 LNHDA, CDR2 SQIVND (reference sequence). This chain's CDR3 is CASSMGKGRGRNQPQHF. The DNA for the CDR3 is TGTGCCAGTAGTATGGGTAAGGGCAGGGGGCGGAATCAGCCCCAGCATTTT. The complete variable domain, with remaining parts taken from reference TRBV19 and TRBJ1-5, reads DGGITQSPKYLFRKEGQNVTLSCEQNLNHDAMYWYRQDPGQGLRLIYYSQIVNDFQKGDIAEGYSVSREKKESFPLTVTSAQKNPTAFYLCASSMGKGRGRNQPQHFGDGTRLSIL.

The V call is TRBV2, the J call TRBJ2-2; D possibly corresponds to TRBD1 (6 bases). V was shortened by 7 bases and J by 1 base, with 13 bases between the two germline ends. Germline V CDR1 and CDR2: SNHLY, FYNNEI. The CDR3 consists of 15 residues. This CDR3 reads CASMTRGLNTGELFF. As DNA, the CDR3 is TGTGCCAGCATGACCAGGGGTCTGAACACCGGGGAGCTGTTTTTT.

The V call is TRBV7-2, the J call TRBJ1-2; 9 positions agree with TRBD1. Germline V lookup: CDR1 SGHTA, CDR2 FQGNSA. Germline trimming cut 2 bases from V and 7 bases from J; bases unmatched to any gene: 8. The CDR3 covers 15 residues. The CDR3 sequence: CASSLWVSTGGGYTF. The CDR3 DNA reads TGTGCCAGCAGCTTATGGGTCTCGACAGGGGGTGGCTACACCTTC.